One sample yielded the 2 T cell receptor beta chains listed below, sequenced in a study of blood T cell repertoires in COVID-19. Libraries were prepared by immunoSEQ multiplex PCR; TCRdb keeps only in-frame clonotypes and omits some of them. The sample comprises some 160,000 clones, around four fifths of which are singletons, and roughly 19% rests with the top ten. The material sequenced was peripheral blood. The receptors originated from a woman in her 70s who had recovered from COVID-19.

The V call is TRBV19, the J call TRBJ2-3; TRBD2 matches at 9 bases. With 3 bases clipped from V and 0 bases from J, the junction kept 16 bases outside the gene matches. Germline V CDR1 and CDR2: LNHDA, SQIVND (reference sequence). The CDR3 covers 20 residues. The CDR3 DNA sequence: TGTGCCAGTAGTATGGTTGGGTTTGAGCGGGAGGCCTATAGCACAGATACGCAGTATTTT. Protein sequence: CASSMVGFEREAYSTDTQYF. Based on the CDR3 plus reference TRBV19 and TRBJ2-3, the full variable domain is DGGITQSPKYLFRKEGQNVTLSCEQNLNHDAMYWYRQDPGQGLRLIYYSQIVNDFQKGDIAEGYSVSREKKESFPLTVTSAQKNPTAFYLCASSMVGFEREAYSTDTQYFGPGTRLTVL.

The V gene is TRBV3-1 (or the pseudogene TRBV3-2), the J gene TRBJ2-7; D remains ambiguous. The V end lost 1 base, the J end lost 2 bases, and 15 bases lay between the germline ends. Looked up from germline, CDR1 is LGHDT and CDR2 is YNNKEL (reference sequence). The CDR3 covers 16 residues. DNA of the CDR3: TGTGCCAGCAGCCAAGGCGGTCAGTTATCACCCTACGAGCAGTACTTC. This codes for CASSQGGQLSPYEQYF.